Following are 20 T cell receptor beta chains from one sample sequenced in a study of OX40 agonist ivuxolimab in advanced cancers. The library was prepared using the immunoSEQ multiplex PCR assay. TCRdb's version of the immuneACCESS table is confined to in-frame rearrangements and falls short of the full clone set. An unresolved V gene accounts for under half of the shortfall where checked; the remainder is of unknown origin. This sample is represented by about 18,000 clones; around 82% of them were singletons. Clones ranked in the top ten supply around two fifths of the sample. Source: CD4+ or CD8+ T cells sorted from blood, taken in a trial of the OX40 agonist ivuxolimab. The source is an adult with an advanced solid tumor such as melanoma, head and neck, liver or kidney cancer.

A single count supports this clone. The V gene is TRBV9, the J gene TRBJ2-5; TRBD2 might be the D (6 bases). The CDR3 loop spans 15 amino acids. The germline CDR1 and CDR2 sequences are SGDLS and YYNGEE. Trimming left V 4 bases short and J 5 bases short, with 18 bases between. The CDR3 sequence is CASSSGLGGGETQYF. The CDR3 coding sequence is TGTGCCAGCAGCTCGGGGCTCGGTGGGGGGGAGACCCAGTACTTC.

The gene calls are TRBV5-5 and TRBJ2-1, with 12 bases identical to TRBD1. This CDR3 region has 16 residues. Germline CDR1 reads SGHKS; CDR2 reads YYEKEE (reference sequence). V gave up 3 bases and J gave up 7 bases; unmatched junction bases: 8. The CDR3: CASSWPGQGARNEQFF. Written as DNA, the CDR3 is TGTGCCAGCAGCTGGCCGGGACAGGGGGCGCGGAATGAGCAGTTCTTC.

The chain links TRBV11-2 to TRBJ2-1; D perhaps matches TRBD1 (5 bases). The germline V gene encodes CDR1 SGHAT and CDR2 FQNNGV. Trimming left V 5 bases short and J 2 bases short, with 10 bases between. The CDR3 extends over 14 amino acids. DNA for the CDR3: TGTGCCAGCAGCGGGATAGGGGCCTACAATGAGCAGTTCTTC. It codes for CASSGIGAYNEQFF.

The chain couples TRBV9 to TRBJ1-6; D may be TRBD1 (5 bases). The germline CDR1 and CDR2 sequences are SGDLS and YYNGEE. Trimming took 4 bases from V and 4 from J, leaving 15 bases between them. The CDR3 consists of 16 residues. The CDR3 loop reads CASSPTGAYYNSPLHF. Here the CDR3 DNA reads TGTGCCAGCAGCCCCACCGGGGCGTATTATAATTCACCCCTCCACTTT.

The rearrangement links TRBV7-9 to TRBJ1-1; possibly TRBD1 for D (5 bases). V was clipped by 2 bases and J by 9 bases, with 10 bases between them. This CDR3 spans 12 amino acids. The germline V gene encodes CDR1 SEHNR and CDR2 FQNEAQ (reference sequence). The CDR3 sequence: CASSLIQGKAFF. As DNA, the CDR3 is TGTGCCAGCAGCTTAATCCAGGGAAAAGCTTTCTTT.

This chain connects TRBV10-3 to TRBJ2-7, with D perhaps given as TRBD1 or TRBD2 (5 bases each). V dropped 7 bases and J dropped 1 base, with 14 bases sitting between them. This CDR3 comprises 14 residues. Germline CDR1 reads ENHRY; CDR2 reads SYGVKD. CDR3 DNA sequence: TGTGCCATCACTCGGGACGAACAATCCTACGAGCAGTACTTC. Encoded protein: CAITRDEQSYEQYF.

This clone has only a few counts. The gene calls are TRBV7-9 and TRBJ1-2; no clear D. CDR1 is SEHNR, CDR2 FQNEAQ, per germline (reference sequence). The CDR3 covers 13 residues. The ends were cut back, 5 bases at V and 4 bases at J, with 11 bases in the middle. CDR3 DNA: TGTGCCAGCAGCCCATCGAGTGCCTATGGCTACACCTTC. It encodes CASSPSSAYGYTF.

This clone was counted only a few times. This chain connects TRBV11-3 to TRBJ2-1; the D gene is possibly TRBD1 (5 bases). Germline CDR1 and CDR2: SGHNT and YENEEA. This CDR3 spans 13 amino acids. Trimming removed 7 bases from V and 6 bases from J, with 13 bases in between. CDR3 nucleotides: TGTGCCAGCAAGGGGTTAGTAAGCAATGAGCAGTTCTTC. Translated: CASKGLVSNEQFF.

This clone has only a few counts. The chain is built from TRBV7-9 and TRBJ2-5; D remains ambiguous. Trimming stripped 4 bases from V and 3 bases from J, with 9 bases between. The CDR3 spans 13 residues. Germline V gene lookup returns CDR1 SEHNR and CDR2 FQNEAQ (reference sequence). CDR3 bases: TGTGCCAGCAGCTCAACAGAGAAAGAGACCCAGTACTTC. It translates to CASSSTEKETQYF.

The CDR3 DNA reads TGTGCCAGCAGCCCTGGACCCCCCTGGGGCACTGAAGCTTTCTTT. Translating gives CASSPGPPWGTEAFF. The chain employs TRBV9 and TRBJ1-1; the D is unclear. The CDR3 consists of 15 residues. CDR1 and CDR2 from the germline V gene are SGDLS and YYNGEE. Between the trimmed V and J ends, which lost 4 bases and 4 bases, there was a span of 17 bases.

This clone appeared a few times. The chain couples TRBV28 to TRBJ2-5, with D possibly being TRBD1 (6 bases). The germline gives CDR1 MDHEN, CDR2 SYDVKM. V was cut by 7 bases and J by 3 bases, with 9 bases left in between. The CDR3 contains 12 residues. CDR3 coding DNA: TGTGCCAGCAATCGGGACAAAGAGACCCAGTACTTC. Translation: CASNRDKETQYF. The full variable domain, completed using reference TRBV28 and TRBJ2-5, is DVKVTQSSRYLVKRTGEKVFLECVQDMDHENMFWYRQDPGLGLRLIYFSYDVKMKEKGDIPEGYSVSREKKERFSLILESASTNQTSMYLCASNRDKETQYFGPGTRLLVL.

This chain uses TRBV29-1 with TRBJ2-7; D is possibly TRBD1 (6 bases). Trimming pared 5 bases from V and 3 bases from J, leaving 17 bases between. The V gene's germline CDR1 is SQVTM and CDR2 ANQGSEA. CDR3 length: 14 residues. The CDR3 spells CSVTLSDSYYEQYF. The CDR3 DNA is TGCAGCGTTACACTTTCGGACAGCTACTACGAGCAGTACTTC.

In DNA form, the CDR3 reads TGTGCCAGCAGTGATGAAGGGACCTGGGGATCACCCCTCCACTTT. This codes for CASSDEGTWGSPLHF. The chain uses TRBV6-1 and TRBJ1-6, with D tentatively TRBD1 (5 bases). The germline V and J ends were trimmed by 3 bases and 10 bases, with 16 bases remaining between them. The CDR3 length is 15 residues. Germline CDR1 MNHNS, CDR2 SASEGT.

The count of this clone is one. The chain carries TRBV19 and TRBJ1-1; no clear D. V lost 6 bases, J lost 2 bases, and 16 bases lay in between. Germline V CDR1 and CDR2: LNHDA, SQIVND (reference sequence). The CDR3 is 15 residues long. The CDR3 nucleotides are TGTGCCAGTAGCCCTGCGACCAGAGGAAACACTGAAGCTTTCTTT. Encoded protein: CASSPATRGNTEAFF.

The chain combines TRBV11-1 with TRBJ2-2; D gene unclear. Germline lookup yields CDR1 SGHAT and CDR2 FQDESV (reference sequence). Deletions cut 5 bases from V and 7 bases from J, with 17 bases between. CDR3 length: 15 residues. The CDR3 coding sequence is TGTGCCAGCAGCCCCCTCGTTGGTCCGGGCGGGGAGCTGTTTTTT. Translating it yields CASSPLVGPGGELFF.

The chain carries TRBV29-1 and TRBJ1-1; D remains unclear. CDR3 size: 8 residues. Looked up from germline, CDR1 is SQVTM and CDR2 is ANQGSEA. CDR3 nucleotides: TGCAGGGCTGGTGGGGCTTTCTTT. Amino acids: CRAGGAFF.

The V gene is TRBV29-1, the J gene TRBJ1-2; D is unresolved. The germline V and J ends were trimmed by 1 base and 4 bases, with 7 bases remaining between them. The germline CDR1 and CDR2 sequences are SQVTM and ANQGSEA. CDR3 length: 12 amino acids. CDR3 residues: CSVEVPAYGYTF. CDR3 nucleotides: TGCAGCGTTGAAGTGCCAGCCTATGGCTACACCTTC.

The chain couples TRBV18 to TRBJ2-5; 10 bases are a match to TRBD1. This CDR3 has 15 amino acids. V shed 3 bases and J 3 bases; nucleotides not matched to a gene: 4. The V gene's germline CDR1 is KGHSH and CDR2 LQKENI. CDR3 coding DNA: TGTGCCAGCTCACCGTGGACAGGGGGAGAAGAGACCCAGTACTTC. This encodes CASSPWTGGEETQYF.

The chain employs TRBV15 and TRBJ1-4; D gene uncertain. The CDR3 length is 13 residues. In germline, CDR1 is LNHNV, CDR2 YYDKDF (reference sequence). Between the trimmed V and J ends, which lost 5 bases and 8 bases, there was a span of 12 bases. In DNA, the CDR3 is TGTGCCACCAGCCCCCACCGTGGGGAAAAACTGTTTTTT. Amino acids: CATSPHRGEKLFF.

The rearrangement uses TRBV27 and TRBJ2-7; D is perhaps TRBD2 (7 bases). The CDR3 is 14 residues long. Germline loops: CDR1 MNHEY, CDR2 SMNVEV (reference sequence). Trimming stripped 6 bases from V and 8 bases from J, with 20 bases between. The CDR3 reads CASSDFGGGGKQYF. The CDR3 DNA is TGTGCCAGCAGCGACTTCGGAGGGGGGGGAAAGCAGTACTTC.